This T cell receptor beta chain comes out of a study of blood T cell repertoires in COVID-19. Study-level background: Nucleic acid was either cDNA or gDNA, and it came from T cells, B-cell-depleted T cells, or PBMCs.

Donors of Cohort 3 who recovered were those that had two negative PCRs, clearance, or symptom resolution. Sequencing was performed with immunoSEQ multiplex PCR; in TCRdb, only in-frame clones are kept and a portion is missing. The table includes a few hundred thousand clones, more than 65% detected once. V shed 7 bases and J 8 bases; nucleotides not matched to a gene: 8. In germline, CDR1 is LNHDA, CDR2 SQIVND (reference sequence). The CDR3 is 13 amino acids. The clonotype originates from a man between 50 and 59 years old who had recovered from COVID-19. Sequenced: PBMCs or T cells enriched from blood (not recorded which). J is TRBJ2-4 and V is TRBV19; 7 bases line up with TRBD2. CDR3: CASNWGGWDIQYF. The CDR3 DNA reads as TGTGCCAGTAATTGGGGGGGATGGGACATTCAGTACTTC.